These 28 T cell receptor beta chains were sequenced from one sample in a study of cytomegalovirus exposure and HLA in healthy donors. PCR employed 60 Vbeta and 13 Jbeta primers. This table comes from immunoSEQ multiplex PCR, and its TCRdb copy is limited to in-frame clones, with some not included. The sample lists about 89,000 clones; roughly 80% were seen once. What was sequenced was PBMCs. These receptors originate from a man aged 30 to 39 in good health and CMV-seropositive.

The rearrangement uses TRBV4-2 and TRBJ1-5, with D perhaps matching TRBD1 (6 bases). The CDR3 totals 17 residues. Trimming took 1 base from V and 2 from J, leaving 15 bases between them. Per the germline V gene, CDR1 is LGHNA and CDR2 is YNFKEQ. In DNA, the CDR3 is TGTGCCAGCAGCCAAGCTCAGGGGAGGGGAGGCAATCAGCCCCAGCATTTT. Amino acids: CASSQAQGRGGNQPQHF.

This clone was counted a single time. The rearrangement links TRBV5-8 to TRBJ2-7; D not resolved. Germline lookup yields CDR1 SGHTS and CDR2 YDEGEE. The CDR3 is 14 residues long. Trimming took 4 bases from V and 2 from J, leaving 13 bases between them. The CDR3 loop is CASSPKTLTYEQYF. As DNA, the CDR3 is TGTGCCAGCAGCCCAAAGACACTTACCTACGAGCAGTACTTC. Drawing the rest from reference TRBV5-8 and TRBJ2-7, the complete variable domain is EAGVTQSPTHLIKTRGQQATLRCSPISGHTSVYWYQQALGLGLQFLLWYDEGEERNRGNFPPRFSGRQFPNYSSELNVNALELEDSALYLCASSPKTLTYEQYFGPGTRLTVT.

In the case of this clone: Given a much more abundant clone one base away, this may be a read error. The genes are TRBV14 and TRBJ2-1, with a tentative D call TRBD1 (5 bases). V was shortened by 4 bases and J by 9 bases, with 7 bases between the two germline ends. The CDR3 runs to 11 residues. CDR1 and CDR2 (germline): SGHDN, FVKESK. In DNA form, the CDR3 reads TGTGCCAGCAGCCGGGGCCCTGAGCAGTTCTTC. Its translation: CASSRGPEQFF. Full variable domain (rest looked up from reference TRBV14 and TRBJ2-1): EAGVTQFPSHSVIEKGQTVTLRCDPISGHDNLYWYRRVMGKEIKFLLHFVKESKQDESGMPNNRFLAERTGGTYSTLKVQPAELEDSGVYFCASSRGPEQFFGPGTRLTVL.

The chain couples TRBV27 to TRBJ2-7, with TRBD2 matching over 11 bases. Germline V lookup: CDR1 MNHEY, CDR2 SMNVEV (reference sequence). Losses at the gene ends were 1 base for V and 6 bases for J; bases not matched to a gene: 8. This CDR3 has 16 amino acids. The CDR3 loop reads CASSLLAGGIYSEQYF. CDR3 nucleotides: TGTGCCAGCAGTTTATTAGCGGGGGGGATTTATTCCGAGCAGTACTTC.

This clone appeared a few times. CDR3 nucleotide sequence: TGTGCCAGCAGTTATGGGACAGGGGTCCATGGCTACACCTTC. This translates into CASSYGTGVHGYTF. The V call is TRBV6-5, the J call TRBJ1-2; 10 nucleotides agree with TRBD1. Germline CDR1 reads MNHEY; CDR2 reads SVGAGI. This CDR3 comprises 14 residues. Losses at the gene ends were 3 bases for V and 6 bases for J; bases not matched to a gene: 4.

The rearrangement joins TRBV28 to TRBJ2-3, with 8 bases fitting TRBD1. CDR1 is MDHEN, CDR2 SYDVKM, per germline. This CDR3 comprises 15 residues. V shed 6 bases, J shed 6 bases, and the junction held 11 bases outside the gene matches. CDR3 coding DNA: TGTGCCAGCAGGAGGTGGCAGGGGGCCGCGGATACGCAGTATTTT. Amino acids: CASRRWQGAADTQYF.

The chain uses TRBV6-6 and TRBJ2-5, with D possibly TRBD1 on 5 matching bases. The V end lost 7 bases, the J end lost 4 bases, and 16 bases lay between the germline ends. Per germline, CDR1 MNHNY and CDR2 SVGAGI (reference sequence). The length of the CDR3 is 14 residues. CDR3 sequence: CASNQRGSGETQYF. CDR3 bases: TGTGCCAGCAACCAAAGGGGCAGTGGAGAGACCCAGTACTTC.

This clone was observed a single time. V is TRBV21-1 and J is TRBJ2-7; the DNA was not used to check the table's D call, TRBD1. TRBV21-1 is classified as a pseudogene. This CDR3 has 15 residues. CDR3 sequence reads: CASSTGQLLSYEQYF. DNA of the CDR3: TGTGCCAGCAGCACCGGACAGCTACTCTCCTACGAGCAGTACTTC.

This clone came up many times. This chain uses TRBV6-5 with TRBJ1-1; TRBD1 matches 8 bases. There are 14 residues in the CDR3. The ends lost 2 bases at V and 6 bases at J; junction bases unmatched: 5. The germline V gene encodes CDR1 MNHEY and CDR2 SVGAGI. CDR3 bases: TGTGCCAGCAGTTACGACCAGGGGGCGCCTGAAGCTTTCTTT. It encodes CASSYDQGAPEAFF.

This clone was observed a handful of times. This chain joins TRBV7-2 and TRBJ1-6, with 8 positions matching TRBD1. The junction had 5 bases not matched to a gene; V was cut back by 4 bases and J by 9 bases. The CDR3 has 14 amino acids. Germline V gene sequence: CDR1 SGHTA, CDR2 FQGNSA. The CDR3 protein is CASSYGQGGSPLHF. CDR3 nucleotide sequence: TGTGCCAGCAGCTACGGACAGGGAGGTTCACCCCTCCACTTT.

The gene calls are TRBV7-8 and TRBJ2-5; tentative D call: TRBD1 (6 bases). CDR1 and CDR2 from the germline V gene are SGHVS and FQNEAQ. The V gene lost 1 base and the J gene lost 4 bases, with 13 bases spanning the gap. There are 15 residues in the CDR3. CDR3 DNA sequence: TGTGCCAGCAGCTTAGTAGCAGGGGTCATAGAGACCCAGTACTTC. Its translation is CASSLVAGVIETQYF.

The chain joins TRBV15 to TRBJ2-1; a weak D match, TRBD2 (5 bases). This CDR3 is built from 17 residues. V lost 5 bases to trimming and J lost 2 bases, with 19 bases between them. CDR1 and CDR2 from the germline V gene are LNHNV and YYDKDF (reference sequence). The CDR3 DNA reads TGTGCCACCAGCGCCTACCCGGGGAATGGGGCCTACAATGAGCAGTTCTTC. Its translation: CATSAYPGNGAYNEQFF.

This clone was picked up one time. The rearrangement uses TRBV5-8 and TRBJ1-1; weak D call: TRBD1 (6 bases). V lost 1 base to trimming and J lost 7 bases, with 8 bases between them. Per germline, CDR1 SGHTS and CDR2 YDEGEE. CDR3 length: 12 amino acids. The CDR3 loop is CASSLQQGEAFF. CDR3 nucleotide sequence: TGTGCCAGCAGCTTGCAACAGGGTGAAGCTTTCTTT.

This clone has only one observation. V and J are TRBV4-2 and TRBJ2-3; tentative D call: TRBD1 (6 bases). From germline, CDR1 is LGHNA and CDR2 YNFKEQ. The length of the CDR3 is 15 residues. Trimming left V 4 bases short and J 1 base short, with 12 bases between. For the CDR3, the DNA is TGTGCCAGCAGCCCTAGGGGGTACGGCACAGATACGCAGTATTTT. It yields the protein CASSPRGYGTDTQYF.

This clone showed up just a few times. The chain couples TRBV19 to TRBJ2-2; 7 bases are shared with TRBD1. The V gene's germline CDR1 is LNHDA and CDR2 SQIVND (reference sequence). V dropped 10 bases and J dropped 1; count of bases not matched to a gene: 6. The CDR3 is 14 residues long. CDR3 bases: TGTGCCACAAAACAGGGGCTGAACACCGGGGAGCTGTTTTTT. Residues: CATKQGLNTGELFF.

The V and J genes are TRBV9 and TRBJ2-5; no clear D. This CDR3 comprises 14 residues. CDR1 and CDR2 (germline): SGDLS, YYNGEE. V was trimmed by 0 bases and J by 1 base, leaving 7 bases between them. The CDR3, as DNA: TGTGCCAGCAGCGTAGACACAGTCCAAGAGACCCAGTACTTC. Protein: CASSVDTVQETQYF.

In its sample, this clone was seen a few times. The J gene is TRBJ2-7, the V gene TRBV19; 7 nucleotides align to TRBD2. Germline values: CDR1 LNHDA, CDR2 SQIVND (reference sequence). The trim removed 1 base at V and 7 bases at J, leaving 4 bases unmatched. This CDR3 has 13 amino acids. The CDR3 sequence is CASSIVAAGEQYF. The CDR3 DNA sequence: TGTGCCAGTAGTATAGTAGCAGCGGGGGAGCAGTACTTC.

In nucleotides, the CDR3 is TGTGCCAGCAGTGCACAGCTGAACACTGAAGCTTTCTTT. As protein: CASSAQLNTEAFF. The chain is built from TRBV2 and TRBJ1-1, with D uncertain. Trimming shortened V by 4 bases and J by 0 bases, and 6 bases separated the two germline ends. This CDR3 has 13 amino acids. Germline V gives CDR1 SNHLY, CDR2 FYNNEI.

This chain connects TRBV2 to TRBJ1-1, with a weak D call TRBD1 (6 bases). The CDR3 sequence is 15 residues long. V lost 8 bases and J 4 bases, leaving 20 bases between the germline ends. Germline V gene sequence: CDR1 SNHLY, CDR2 FYNNEI. For the CDR3, the DNA is TGTGCCAGCGAGCTGGGGACCAGGGGAGTCACTGAAGCTTTCTTT. Amino acids: CASELGTRGVTEAFF.

The CDR3 region is CASSPLAGGLSYNEQFF. The CDR3, as DNA: TGTGCCAGCAGCCCGCTAGCGGGGGGGCTATCCTACAATGAGCAGTTCTTC. The genes are TRBV7-3 and TRBJ2-1; 12 bases fit TRBD2. Germline V CDR1 and CDR2: SGHTA, FQGTGA. The CDR3 covers 17 residues. The junction had 6 bases not matched to a gene; V was cut back by 5 bases and J by 1 base.

This chain joins TRBV29-1 and TRBJ2-7, with 10 bases aligning to TRBD1. Per germline, CDR1 SQVTM and CDR2 ANQGSEA. The CDR3 has 14 residues. V trimming: 6 bases; J trimming: 1 base; junction bases outside the gene matches: 6. The CDR3 spells CSVGQGRRSYEQYF. The CDR3 DNA sequence: TGCAGCGTGGGACAGGGGAGAAGGTCCTACGAGCAGTACTTC.

The V call is TRBV4-1, the J call TRBJ2-5; perhaps TRBD2 as D (6 bases). The better agreement between TRBJ2-7 and the DNA end casts doubt on the J call. The CDR3 consists of 13 residues. Per the germline V gene, CDR1 is MGHRA and CDR2 is YSYEKL. CDR3 protein: CASSRGTSYEQYF. DNA for the CDR3: TGCGCCAGCAGCCGCGGGACTTCCTACGAGCAGTACTTC.

V and J are TRBV6-5 and TRBJ1-2; possibly TRBD1 for D (6 bases). Between the trimmed V and J ends, which lost 0 bases and 6 bases, there was a span of 14 bases. The CDR3 is 15 amino acids. Germline V lookup: CDR1 MNHEY, CDR2 SVGAGI. CDR3 DNA sequence: TGTGCCAGCAGTTACTCAGGGGGGGGCGGTAATGGCTACACCTTC. It yields the protein CASSYSGGGGNGYTF.

CDR3 residues: CASSWGQGALDTQYF. DNA for the CDR3: TGTGCCAGCAGTTGGGGACAGGGGGCGTTAGATACGCAGTATTTT. This rearrangement joins TRBV6-5 to TRBJ2-3; TRBD1 matches at 12 bases. Germline lookup yields CDR1 MNHEY and CDR2 SVGAGI. The junction had 4 bases not matched to a gene; V was cut back by 4 bases and J by 5 bases. The CDR3 has 15 residues.

V gene TRBV27 combines with J gene TRBJ2-1; perhaps TRBD2 as D (6 bases). The CDR3 runs 12 residues. Germline V gene data show CDR1 as MNHEY and CDR2 as SMNVEV (reference sequence). V lost 8 bases and J lost 2, with 7 bases in between. This CDR3 reads CASSGAYNEQFF. Here the CDR3 DNA reads TGTGCCAGCTCGGGAGCCTACAATGAGCAGTTCTTC.

As DNA, the CDR3 is TGTGCCAGCACCCGCGGGGGGGGCACAGATACGCAGTATTTT. It specifies CASTRGGGTDTQYF. The chain joins TRBV9 to TRBJ2-3; 9 bases are shared with TRBD2. V shed 6 bases and J 1 base; nucleotides not matched to a gene: 3. The CDR3 totals 14 residues. Germline V gene data show CDR1 as SGDLS and CDR2 as YYNGEE.

The chain employs TRBV7-6 and TRBJ2-1; 9 bases match TRBD1. Looked up from germline, CDR1 is SGHVS and CDR2 is FNYEAQ. Unmatched junction bases numbered 8, after V lost 5 bases and J lost 9 bases. The CDR3 has 14 residues. CDR3 DNA sequence: TGTGCCAGCAGCCCCGGACAGGGGCAGGGTGAGCAGTTCTTC. Translated, it gives CASSPGQGQGEQFF.

The table lists this clone with a count of one. The chain has TRBV5-1 and TRBJ1-6; D might be TRBD1 (6 bases). Between the trimmed V and J ends, which lost 0 bases and 10 bases, there was a span of 11 bases. From germline, CDR1 is SGHRS and CDR2 YFSETQ. This CDR3 is 14 amino acids long. The DNA of the CDR3 is TGCGCCAGCAGCTTGGACAGGGAAGGCTCACCCCTCCACTTT. Its protein product is CASSLDREGSPLHF.